This T cell receptor (beta chain) emerged from a study of T cells after posttransplantation cyclophosphamide. General study findings and limits: Skin or GI-infiltrating T cells shared few TRB sequences with blood. Donor-recipient repertoire similarity was low at 1-2 months, rising over year one. Recipient CMV seropositivity and CMV reactivation strongly tracked TRB clonality.

TCRdb's table, derived via immunoSEQ multiplex PCR, lists solely in-frame clones and lacks some. The table lists approximately 40,000 clones, just under 80% of them singletons. As regards this clone: Its antigen is still unknown.

Busulfan-fludarabine conditioning, marrow transplant, and cyclophosphamide on days +3 and +4 were administered. The source was CD4+ T cells sorted from blood, collected 1,700 to 2,000 days after a stem cell transplant with posttransplant cyclophosphamide. The receptor comes from a female patient aged 40 to 50 who received an allogeneic stem cell transplant from a related donor, was CMV-positive, and had no GVHD. The T cells may come from the graft donor.

The CDR3 protein is CASSQGQGTGYTF. As DNA, the CDR3 is TGTGCCAGCAGTCAAGGACAGGGAACCGGCTACACCTTC. The gene calls are TRBV6-6 and TRBJ1-2; 8 positions agree with TRBD1. J gave up 8 bases and V 5 bases, and 7 bases lay outside the gene matches. Germline V lookup: CDR1 MNHNY, CDR2 SVGAGI (reference sequence). This CDR3 has 13 amino acids.